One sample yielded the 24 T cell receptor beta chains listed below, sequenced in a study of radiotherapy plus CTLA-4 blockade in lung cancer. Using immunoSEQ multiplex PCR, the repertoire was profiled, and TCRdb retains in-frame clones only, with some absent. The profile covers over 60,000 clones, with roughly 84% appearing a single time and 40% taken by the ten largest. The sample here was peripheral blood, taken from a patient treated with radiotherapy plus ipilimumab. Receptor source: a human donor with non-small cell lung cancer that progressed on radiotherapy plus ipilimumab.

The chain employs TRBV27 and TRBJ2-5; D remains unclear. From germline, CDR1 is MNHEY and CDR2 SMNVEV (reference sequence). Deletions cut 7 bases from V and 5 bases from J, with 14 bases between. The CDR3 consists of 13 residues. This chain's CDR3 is CASKVWAMETQYF. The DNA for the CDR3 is TGTGCCAGCAAAGTTTGGGCAATGGAGACCCAGTACTTC.

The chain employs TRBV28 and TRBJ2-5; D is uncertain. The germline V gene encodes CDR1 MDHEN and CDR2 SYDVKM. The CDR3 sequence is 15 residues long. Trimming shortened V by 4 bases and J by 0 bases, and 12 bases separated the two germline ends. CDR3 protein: CASSWADQYQETQYF. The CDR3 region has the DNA TGTGCCAGCAGTTGGGCAGATCAGTACCAAGAGACCCAGTACTTC.

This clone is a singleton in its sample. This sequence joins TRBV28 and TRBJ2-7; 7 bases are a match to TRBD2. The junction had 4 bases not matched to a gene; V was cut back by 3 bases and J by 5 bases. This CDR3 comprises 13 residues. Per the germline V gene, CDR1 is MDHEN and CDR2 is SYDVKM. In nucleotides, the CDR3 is TGTGCCAGCAGTTTTGCGGGGGAACACGAGCAGTACTTC. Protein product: CASSFAGEHEQYF.

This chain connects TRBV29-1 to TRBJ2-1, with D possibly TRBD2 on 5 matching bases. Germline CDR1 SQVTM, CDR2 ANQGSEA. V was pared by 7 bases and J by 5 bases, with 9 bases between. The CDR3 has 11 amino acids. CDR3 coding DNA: TGCAGCGGTACTAGAAACAATGAGCAGTTCTTC. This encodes CSGTRNNEQFF.

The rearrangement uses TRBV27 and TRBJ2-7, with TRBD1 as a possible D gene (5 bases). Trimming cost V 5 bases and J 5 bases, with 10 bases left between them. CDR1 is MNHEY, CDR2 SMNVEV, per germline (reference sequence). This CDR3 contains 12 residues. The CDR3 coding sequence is TGTGCCAGCAGTCCGCAGGGTGACGAGCAGTACTTC. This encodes CASSPQGDEQYF.

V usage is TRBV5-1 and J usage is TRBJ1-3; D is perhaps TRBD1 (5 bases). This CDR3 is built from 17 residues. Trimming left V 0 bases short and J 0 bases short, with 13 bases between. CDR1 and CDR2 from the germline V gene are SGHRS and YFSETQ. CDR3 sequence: CASSLEGTGVSGNTIYF. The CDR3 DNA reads TGCGCCAGCAGCTTGGAAGGAACAGGAGTCTCTGGAAACACCATATATTTT.

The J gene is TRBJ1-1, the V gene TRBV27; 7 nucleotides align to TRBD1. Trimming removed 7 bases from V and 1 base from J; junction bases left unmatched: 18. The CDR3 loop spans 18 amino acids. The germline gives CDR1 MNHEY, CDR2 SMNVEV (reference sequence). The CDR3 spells CASTTLGGDRTKNTEAFF. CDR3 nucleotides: TGTGCCAGCACCACGTTAGGGGGGGACAGAACCAAGAACACTGAAGCTTTCTTT.

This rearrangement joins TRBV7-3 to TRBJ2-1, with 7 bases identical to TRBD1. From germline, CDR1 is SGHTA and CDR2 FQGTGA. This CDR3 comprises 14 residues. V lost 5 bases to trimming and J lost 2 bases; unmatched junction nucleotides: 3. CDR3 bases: TGTGCCAGCAGCCCACAGGGGACCTACAATGAGCAGTTCTTC. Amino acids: CASSPQGTYNEQFF.

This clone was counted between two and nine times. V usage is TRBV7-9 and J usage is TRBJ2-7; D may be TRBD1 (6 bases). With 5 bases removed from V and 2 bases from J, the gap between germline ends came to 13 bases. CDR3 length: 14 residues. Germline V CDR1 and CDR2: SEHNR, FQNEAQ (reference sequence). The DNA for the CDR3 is TGTGCCAGCAGCGGCGACAGGAACCCCTACGAGCAGTACTTC. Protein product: CASSGDRNPYEQYF. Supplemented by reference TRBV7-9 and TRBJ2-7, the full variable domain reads DTGVSQNPRHKITKRGQNVTFRCDPISEHNRLYWYRQTLGQGPEFLTYFQNEAQLEKSRLLSDRFSAERPKGSFSTLEIQRTEQGDSAMYLCASSGDRNPYEQYFGPGTRLTVT.

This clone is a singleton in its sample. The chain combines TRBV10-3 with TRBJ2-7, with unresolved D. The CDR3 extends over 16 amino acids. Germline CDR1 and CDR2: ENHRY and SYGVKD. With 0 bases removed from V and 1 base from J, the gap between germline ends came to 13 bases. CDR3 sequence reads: CAISESSGGISYEQYV. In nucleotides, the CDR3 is TGTGCCATCAGTGAGTCGAGTGGCGGAATATCCTACGAGCAGTACGTC.

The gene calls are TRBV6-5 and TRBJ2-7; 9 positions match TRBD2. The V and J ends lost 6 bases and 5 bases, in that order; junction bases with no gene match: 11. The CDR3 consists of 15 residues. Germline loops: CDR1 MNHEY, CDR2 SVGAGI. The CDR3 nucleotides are TGTGCCAGCAGACCAATAGCGGGAGCGTGGGACGAGCAGTACTTC. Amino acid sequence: CASRPIAGAWDEQYF.

The CDR3 protein is CASSLKPNTEAFF. Here the CDR3 DNA reads TGTGCCAGCAGTTTGAAGCCGAACACTGAAGCTTTCTTT. The chain joins TRBV28 to TRBJ1-1; no clear D. V gave up 3 bases and J gave up 1 base, with 6 bases separating them. The length of the CDR3 is 13 residues. The germline V gene encodes CDR1 MDHEN and CDR2 SYDVKM.

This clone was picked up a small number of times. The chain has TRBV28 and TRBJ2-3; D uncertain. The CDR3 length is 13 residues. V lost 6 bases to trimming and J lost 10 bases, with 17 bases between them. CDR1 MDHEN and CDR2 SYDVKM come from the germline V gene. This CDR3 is CASSSGPLPPQYF. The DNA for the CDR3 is TGTGCCAGCAGCTCCGGGCCCCTGCCTCCGCAGTATTTT.

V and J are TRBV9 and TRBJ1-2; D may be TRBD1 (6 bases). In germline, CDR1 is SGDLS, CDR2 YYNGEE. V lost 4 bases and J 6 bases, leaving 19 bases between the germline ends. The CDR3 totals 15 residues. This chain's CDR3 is CASSSRDTSNHGYTF. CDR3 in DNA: TGTGCCAGCAGCTCCCGGGACACCTCGAATCATGGCTACACCTTC.

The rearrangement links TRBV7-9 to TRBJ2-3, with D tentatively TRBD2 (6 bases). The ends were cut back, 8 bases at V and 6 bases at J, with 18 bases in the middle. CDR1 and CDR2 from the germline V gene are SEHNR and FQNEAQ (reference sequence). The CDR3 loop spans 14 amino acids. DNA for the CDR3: TGTGCCAGCGCGACCCGGACGGAGGGGGATACGCAGTATTTT. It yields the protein CASATRTEGDTQYF.

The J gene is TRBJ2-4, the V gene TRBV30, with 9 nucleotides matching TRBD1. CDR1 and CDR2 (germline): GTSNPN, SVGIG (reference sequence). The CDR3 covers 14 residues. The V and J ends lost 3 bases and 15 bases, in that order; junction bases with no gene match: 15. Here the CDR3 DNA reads TGTGCCTGGAGCCCACCGACGTCCGTGGACAGGGGGTACTTC. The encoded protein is CAWSPPTSVDRGYF.

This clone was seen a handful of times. Here the CDR3 reads CASSFLFRGKGELFF. In DNA, the CDR3 is TGTGCCAGCAGTTTCCTTTTTAGGGGGAAGGGGGAGCTGTTTTTT. The chain employs TRBV27 and TRBJ2-2; a possible D gene is TRBD1 (6 bases). CDR1 is MNHEY, CDR2 SMNVEV, per germline (reference sequence). Trimming cost V 3 bases and J 8 bases, with 16 bases left between them. This CDR3 is 15 amino acids long.

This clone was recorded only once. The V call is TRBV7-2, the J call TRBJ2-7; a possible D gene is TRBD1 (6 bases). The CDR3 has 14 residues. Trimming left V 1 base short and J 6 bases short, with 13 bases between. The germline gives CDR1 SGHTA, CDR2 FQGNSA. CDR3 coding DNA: TGTGCCAGCAGCTTAGAGGGGGTAATGGCCGAGCAGTACTTC. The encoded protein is CASSLEGVMAEQYF.

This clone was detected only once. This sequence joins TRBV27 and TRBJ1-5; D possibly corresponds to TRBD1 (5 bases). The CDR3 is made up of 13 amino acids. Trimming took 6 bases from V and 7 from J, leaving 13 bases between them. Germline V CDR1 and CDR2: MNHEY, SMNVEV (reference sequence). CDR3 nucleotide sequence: TGTGCCAGCAGCCAGGGTATAGGGCAGCCCCAGCATTTT. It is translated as CASSQGIGQPQHF.

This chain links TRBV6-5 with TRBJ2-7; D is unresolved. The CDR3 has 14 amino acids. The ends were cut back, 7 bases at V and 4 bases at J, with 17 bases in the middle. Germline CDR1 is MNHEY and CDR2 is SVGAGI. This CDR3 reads CASKNSNSPYEQYF. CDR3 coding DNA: TGTGCCAGCAAAAATTCTAACAGCCCTTACGAGCAGTACTTC.

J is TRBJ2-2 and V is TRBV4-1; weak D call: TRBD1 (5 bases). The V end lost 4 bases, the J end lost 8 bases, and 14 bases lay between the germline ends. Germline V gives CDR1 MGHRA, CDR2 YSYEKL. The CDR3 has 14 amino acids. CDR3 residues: CASSRVEGAGELFF. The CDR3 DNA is TGCGCCAGCAGCCGAGTCGAAGGGGCAGGGGAGCTGTTTTTT.

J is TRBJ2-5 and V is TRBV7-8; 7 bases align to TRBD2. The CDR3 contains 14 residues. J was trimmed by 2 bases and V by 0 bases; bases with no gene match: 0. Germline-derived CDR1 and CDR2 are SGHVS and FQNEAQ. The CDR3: CASSLAGGQETQYF. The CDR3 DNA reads TGTGCCAGCAGCTTAGCGGGGGGGCAAGAGACCCAGTACTTC.

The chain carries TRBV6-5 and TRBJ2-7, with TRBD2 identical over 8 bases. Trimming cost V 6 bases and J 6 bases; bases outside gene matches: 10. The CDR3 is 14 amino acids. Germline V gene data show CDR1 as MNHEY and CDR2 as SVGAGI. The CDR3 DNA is TGTGCCAGCAGCCCGAGACTAGCGTTGGGCGAGCAGTACGTC. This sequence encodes CASSPRLALGEQYV.

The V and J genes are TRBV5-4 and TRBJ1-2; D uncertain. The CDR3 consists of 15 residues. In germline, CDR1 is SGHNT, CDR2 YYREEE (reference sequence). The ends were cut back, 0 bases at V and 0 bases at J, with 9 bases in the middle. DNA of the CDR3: TGTGCCAGCAGCTTGGCGGGCAGGACTAACTATGGCTACACCTTC. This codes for CASSLAGRTNYGYTF. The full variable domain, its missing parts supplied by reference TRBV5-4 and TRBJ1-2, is ETGVTQSPTHLIKTRGQQVTLRCSSQSGHNTVSWYQQALGQGPQFIFQYYREEENGRGNFPPRFSGLQFPNYSSELNVNALELDDSALYLCASSLAGRTNYGYTFGSGTRLTVV.